This passage covers 21 T cell receptor beta chains from one sample sequenced in a study of CD8+CD57+ T cells in acquired aplastic anemia. Profiling that covered TCR beta VDJ and CDR3 relied on genomic DNA as its template. One entry per CDR3 protein, called by TCRdb with MiXCR from the reads. The table has some 220,000 distinct CDR3 sequences, about a third seen once. The sequenced material came from sorted CD4+, CD8+, or CD8+CD57+ T cells (not recorded which) from PBMCs. These receptors all come from a human donor in good health, serving as a control.

A remark on this clonotype: Being one base from a much bigger clone, this may be a read error. The chain recombines TRBV11-2 with TRBJ2-3, with 7 nucleotides matching TRBD2. Germline V CDR1 and CDR2: SGHAT, FQNNGV. V shed 0 bases, J shed 4 bases, and the junction held 7 bases outside the gene matches. There are 16 residues in the CDR3. CDR3 bases: TGTGCCAGCAGCTTAGATCTAACGGGAGGCGCAGATACGCAGTATTTT. It is translated as CASSLDLTGGADTQYF.

CDR3 nucleotide sequence: TGTGCCAGTAGTATAGGGAGACAGGGGGCGACTGAAGCTTTCTTT. It yields the protein CASSIGRQGATEAFF. The V and J genes are TRBV19 and TRBJ1-1; 10 positions agree with TRBD1. Germline values: CDR1 LNHDA, CDR2 SQIVND (reference sequence). CDR3 length: 15 amino acids. The ends lost 1 base at V and 5 bases at J; junction bases unmatched: 4.

V gene TRBV24-1 combines with J gene TRBJ2-5, with TRBD2 as a possible D gene (7 bases). The V and J ends lost 1 base and 5 bases respectively, with 10 bases between them. Germline loops: CDR1 KGHDR, CDR2 SFDVKD. The CDR3 totals 14 residues. The CDR3 reads CATSDFRGGETQYF. The CDR3, as DNA: TGTGCCACCAGTGATTTTAGGGGGGGGGAGACCCAGTACTTC.

About this clonotype: A junction boundary mismatches the germline segment, possibly from a read error. The rearrangement links TRBV12-3 or TRBV12-4 to TRBJ1-2; D unclear. The CDR3 extends over 13 amino acids. The CDR3 sequence is CASSLGDNYGHTF. The CDR3 DNA is TGTGCCAGCAGTTTGGGTGATAACTATGGCCACACCTTC.

This clonotype was counted many times. CDR3 protein: CATSDPRDSNQPQHF. CDR3 bases: TGTGCCACCAGTGATCCGCGGGATAGCAATCAGCCCCAGCATTTT. The gene calls are TRBV24-1 and TRBJ1-5; no clear D. Trimming shortened V by 3 bases and J by 0 bases, and 8 bases separated the two germline ends. The CDR3 length is 15 residues. Germline V gives CDR1 KGHDR, CDR2 SFDVKD.

The rearrangement joins TRBV20-1 to TRBJ1-1; unclear D gene. The length of the CDR3 is 12 residues. Trimming took 7 bases from V and 1 from J, leaving 10 bases between them. CDR1 DFQATT and CDR2 SNEGSKA come from the germline V gene (reference sequence). The CDR3 region is CSVNLGNTEAFF. The DNA of the CDR3 is TGCAGTGTCAACCTAGGGAACACTGAAGCTTTCTTT.

This clonotype was picked up many times. The chain has TRBV6-1 and TRBJ2-7; no clear D. CDR3 length equals 13 residues. With 5 bases removed from V and 5 bases from J, the gap between germline ends came to 13 bases. Germline loops: CDR1 MNHNS, CDR2 SASEGT. The CDR3: CASSPRETDEQYF. In DNA form, the CDR3 reads TGTGCCAGCAGTCCCCGAGAGACGGACGAGCAGTACTTC.

This clonotype has a count of ten or more. V usage is TRBV12-3 or TRBV12-4 and J usage is TRBJ1-2; D not resolved. V shed 6 bases and J shed 3 bases, with 11 bases lying between them. This CDR3 is 13 amino acids long. In DNA form, the CDR3 reads TGTGCCAGCAGGCGCGGGATGGACTATGGCTACACCTTC. Protein product: CASRRGMDYGYTF.

About this clonotype itself: This could be a read error, since a much larger clone is one nucleotide away. The chain links TRBV11-1 to TRBJ2-3, with D possibly being TRBD1 or TRBD2 (5 bases each). The germline V gene encodes CDR1 SGHAT and CDR2 FQDESV (reference sequence). Trimming pared 0 bases from V and 6 bases from J, leaving 16 bases between. The CDR3 sequence is 16 residues long. DNA of the CDR3: TGTGCCAGCAGCTTAGCAAGGGACGGGGCCGCGGATACGCAGTATTTT. Its translation: CASSLARDGAADTQYF.

This chain connects TRBV5-1 to TRBJ2-1, with 8 bases identical to TRBD2. Trimming at V came to 4 bases and at J to 5 bases, leaving 14 bases not matched to a gene. Germline CDR1 SGHRS, CDR2 YFSETQ. This CDR3 is built from 17 residues. This chain's CDR3 is CASSGGYSGGAHNEQFF. In DNA, the CDR3 is TGCGCCAGCAGCGGAGGCTATTCCGGGGGGGCACACAATGAGCAGTTCTTC.

This clonotype occurred a few times. This clone may be a read error of a much larger clone one base away. This chain uses TRBV7-3 with TRBJ1-6; D is unclear. CDR3 size: 14 residues. In germline, CDR1 is SGHTA, CDR2 FQGTGA. The CDR3 nucleotides are TGTGCCAGCAGCTTGTCCGGCGATAATTCACCCTTCCACTTT. Amino acids: CASSLSGDNSPFHF.

The table lists this clonotype with a few counts. One end of the junction does not line up with germline, which may come from a read error. V and J are TRBV3-1 and TRBJ2-5, with TRBD1 matching over 7 bases. CDR3 length: 15 residues. CDR1 is LGHDT and CDR2 is YNNKEL in the germline V gene (reference sequence). This chain's CDR3 is CASTQGQAYQETQYF. The CDR3 region has the DNA TGTGCCAGCACCCAAGGACAGGCCTACCAAGAGACCCAGTACTTC.

This chain links TRBV29-1 with TRBJ1-2; D possibly corresponds to TRBD1 (6 bases). Germline loops: CDR1 SQVTM, CDR2 ANQGSEA. This CDR3 is built from 14 residues. Between the trimmed V and J ends, which lost 3 bases and 3 bases, there was a span of 14 bases. CDR3 DNA: TGCAGCGTTGAGGGATCAGGGGACGACTATGGCTACACCTTC. Translation gives CSVEGSGDDYGYTF.

Ten or more counts support this clonotype. This rearrangement joins TRBV20-1 to TRBJ1-5; D might be TRBD1 (5 bases). The CDR3 contains 14 residues. Germline V gene sequence: CDR1 DFQATT, CDR2 SNEGSKA (reference sequence). Between the trimmed V and J ends, which lost 0 bases and 6 bases, there was a span of 12 bases. The CDR3 coding sequence is TGCAGTGCTAGAGATCAGGGTGAAGGTCAGCCCCAGCATTTT. It codes for CSARDQGEGQPQHF.

This clonotype occurred many times. This chain connects TRBV7-2 to TRBJ1-5, with D maybe TRBD1 (5 bases). CDR3 length equals 17 residues. V was trimmed by 0 bases and J by 5 bases, leaving 17 bases between them. The germline V gene encodes CDR1 SGHTA and CDR2 FQGNSA. DNA of the CDR3: TGTGCCAGCAGCTTAGCGGGACGTGGGTTGGGCGATCAGCCCCAGCATTTT. It translates to CASSLAGRGLGDQPQHF.

This clonotype was counted ten times or more. The CDR3 reads CASRTGLGNTIYF. CDR3 nucleotide sequence: TGTGCCAGCAGGACAGGTCTCGGAAACACCATATATTTT. This chain uses TRBV25-1 with TRBJ1-3, with a tentative D call TRBD1 (6 bases). The V gene's germline CDR1 is MGHDK and CDR2 SYGVNS. Between the trimmed V and J ends, which lost 6 bases and 4 bases, there was a span of 10 bases. This CDR3 region has 13 residues.

The CDR3 DNA is TGTGCCAGCAGCTCCCAGGGGAAACTGTTTTTT. Translation gives CASSSQGKLFF. The chain has TRBV7-8 and TRBJ1-4; D is possibly TRBD1 (6 bases). Per germline, CDR1 SGHVS and CDR2 FQNEAQ. V lost 4 bases and J lost 11, with 8 bases in between. The CDR3 sequence is 11 residues long. Supplemented by reference TRBV7-8 and TRBJ1-4, the full variable domain reads GAGVSQSPRYKVAKRGQDVALRCDPISGHVSLFWYQQALGQGPEFLTYFQNEAQLDKSGLPSDRFFAERPEGSVSTLKIQRTQQEDSAVYLCASSSQGKLFFGSGTQLSVL.

This clonotype turned up a few times. The rearrangement uses TRBV2 and TRBJ2-3, with 7 bases matching TRBD1. CDR3 length: 14 amino acids. Trimming removed 8 bases from V and 5 bases from J; junction bases left unmatched: 10. CDR1 and CDR2 (germline): SNHLY, FYNNEI. This CDR3 reads CASSLDRAVDTQYF. The CDR3 DNA sequence: TGTGCCAGCTCACTCGACAGGGCGGTAGATACGCAGTATTTT. The entire variable domain, with the rest obtained from reference TRBV2 and TRBJ2-3, is as follows: EPEVTQTPSHQVTQMGQEVILRCVPISNHLYFYWYRQILGQKVEFLVSFYNNEISEKSEIFDDQFSVERPDGSNFTLKIRSTKLEDSAMYFCASSLDRAVDTQYFGPGTRLTVL.

J is TRBJ1-1 and V is TRBV4-1; 8 nucleotides line up with TRBD1. This CDR3 is built from 15 residues. The germline CDR1 and CDR2 sequences are MGHRA and YSYEKL. The junction had 10 bases not matched to a gene; V was cut back by 5 bases and J by 5 bases. As DNA, the CDR3 is TGCGCCAGCAGCGAAAGCAGGGGGCGGGGGACTGAAGCTTTCTTT. This gives the protein CASSESRGRGTEAFF.

This clonotype showed up many times. This chain uses TRBV7-9 with TRBJ1-2; 12 nucleotides line up with TRBD1. Germline V CDR1 and CDR2: SEHNR, FQNEAQ (reference sequence). The length of the CDR3 is 13 residues. V shed 5 bases, J shed 7 bases, and the junction held 2 bases outside the gene matches. The CDR3 region has the DNA TGTGCCAGCAGCGGGACAGGGGGCGGTGGCTACACCTTC. Residues: CASSGTGGGGYTF.

This clonotype was seen more than once but under ten times. The chain joins TRBV12-3 or TRBV12-4 to TRBJ1-5; D is uncertain. There are 13 residues in the CDR3. V gave up 6 bases and J gave up 5 bases, with 11 bases separating them. CDR3 DNA sequence: TGTGCCAGCAGGAACACCTTCGATCAGCCCCAGCATTTT. Protein: CASRNTFDQPQHF.